This T cell receptor (beta chain) was found in a study of cytomegalovirus exposure and HLA in healthy donors. Turning to the study itself: Across 350 to 500 genotyped donors, around 80% landed in the Caucasian-associated ancestry cluster.

PCR amplification relied on 60 Vbeta primers (plus 13 Jbeta primers). Using immunoSEQ multiplex PCR, the repertoire was profiled, and TCRdb retains in-frame clones only, with some absent. In the table there are roughly 80,000 clones, roughly 79% of which are singletons. Turning to this clone: What it binds is not known.

Donors likely had unrecorded immune exposures despite being nominally healthy when sampled. Study conclusions and caveats: Reportedly, diagnosis of cytomegalovirus status by the classifier showed high specificity and sensitivity.

The CDR3 covers 15 residues. The J segment lost 7 bases and the V segment lost 6 bases, leaving 10 bases of the junction unmatched. Germline CDR1 is SGHVS and CDR2 is FNYEAQ. The sequenced sample was PBMCs. V is TRBV7-6 and J is TRBJ2-1, with 9 positions matching TRBD2. This receptor was identified in a woman aged 25-40 years in good health and CMV-seronegative. This CDR3 is CASRPLAGNRNEQFF. The DNA of the CDR3 is TGTGCCAGCAGACCCCTAGCGGGAAACCGGAATGAGCAGTTCTTC.